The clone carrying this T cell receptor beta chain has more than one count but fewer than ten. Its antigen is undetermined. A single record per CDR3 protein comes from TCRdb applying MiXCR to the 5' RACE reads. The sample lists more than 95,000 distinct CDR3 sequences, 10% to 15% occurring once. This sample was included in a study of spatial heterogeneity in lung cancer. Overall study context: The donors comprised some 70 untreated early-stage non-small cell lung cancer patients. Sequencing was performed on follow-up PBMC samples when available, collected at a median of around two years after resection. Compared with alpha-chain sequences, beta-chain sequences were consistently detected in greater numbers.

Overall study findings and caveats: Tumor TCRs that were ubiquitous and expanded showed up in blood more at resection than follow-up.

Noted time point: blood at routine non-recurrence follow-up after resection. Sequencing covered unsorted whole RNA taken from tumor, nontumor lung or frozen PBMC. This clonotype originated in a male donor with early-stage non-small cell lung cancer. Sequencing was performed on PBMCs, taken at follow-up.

The CDR3 region is CASSQVGQTNTGELFF. The DNA for the CDR3 is TGTGCCAGCAGCCAAGTGGGACAGACGAACACCGGGGAGCTGTTTTTT. The rearrangement joins TRBV7-8 to TRBJ2-2; 7 nucleotides line up with TRBD1. V trimming: 5 bases; J trimming: 0 bases; junction bases outside the gene matches: 6. The CDR3 sequence is 16 residues long. The V gene's germline CDR1 is SGHVS and CDR2 FQNEAQ.